These 20 T cell receptor beta chains were all obtained from the same sample, sequenced in a study of blood T cell repertoires in COVID-19. Clones were read by immunoSEQ multiplex PCR, and TCRdb kept only the in-frame ones, dropping some. The profile shows a few hundred thousand clones, 85% to 90% of them singletons. Material for sequencing was peripheral blood. The receptors derive from a woman in her thirties or forties who had recovered from COVID-19.

This clone was counted a few times. J is TRBJ2-7 and V is TRBV2; D uncertain. This CDR3 is built from 14 residues. Germline CDR1 reads SNHLY; CDR2 reads FYNNEI. Trimming cost V 4 bases and J 5 bases, with 15 bases left between them. CDR3 loop: CASSALTFYNEQYF. CDR3 in DNA: TGTGCCAGCAGTGCGCTGACATTTTACAACGAGCAGTACTTC.

The rearrangement links TRBV19 to TRBJ2-2, with 9 bases identical to TRBD2. The ends lost 8 bases at V and 6 bases at J; junction bases unmatched: 22. The CDR3 covers 19 residues. The germline V gene encodes CDR1 LNHDA and CDR2 SQIVND (reference sequence). Written as DNA, the CDR3 is TGTGCCAGTTTTCTACCCCCCGATAGCGGGAGAGTAAGGCCCGGGGAGCTGTTTTTT. Encoded protein: CASFLPPDSGRVRPGELFF.

The gene calls are TRBV4-3 and TRBJ1-4; the match to TRBD1 covers 7 bases. V lost 4 bases to trimming and J lost 7 bases; unmatched junction nucleotides: 9. The CDR3 sequence is 15 residues long. Germline V gives CDR1 LGHNA, CDR2 YSLEER. In DNA, the CDR3 is TGCGCCAGCAGCCTAGAGGGGACAGCGGGTGAAAAACTGTTTTTT. Amino acid sequence: CASSLEGTAGEKLFF.

This clone has just a few counts. The CDR3 here is CASSLVGTKNIQYF. The CDR3 region has the DNA TGTGCCAGCAGCTTGGTGGGGACAAAAAACATTCAGTACTTC. This chain links TRBV11-3 with TRBJ2-4; tentative D call: TRBD1 (6 bases). The V gene's germline CDR1 is SGHNT and CDR2 YENEEA. V was cut by 3 bases and J by 4 bases, with 10 bases left in between. The CDR3 has 14 amino acids.

This chain links TRBV4-1 with TRBJ2-3; 8 bases agree with TRBD1. V lost 1 base and J lost 5; bases outside the gene matches: 2. This CDR3 contains 14 residues. Germline CDR1 and CDR2: MGHRA and YSYEKL. The CDR3 spells CASSQGTGKDTQYF. The CDR3, as DNA: TGCGCCAGCAGCCAAGGGACAGGGAAAGATACGCAGTATTTT.

This chain links TRBV6-1 with TRBJ1-6, with 7 nucleotides matching TRBD1. The junction had 4 bases not matched to a gene; V was cut back by 2 bases and J by 9 bases. Germline V gene data show CDR1 as MNHNS and CDR2 as SASEGT. The CDR3 extends over 14 amino acids. Here the CDR3 DNA reads TGTGCCAGCAGTGAAATGGACAGGAGTTCACCCCTCCACTTT. Residues: CASSEMDRSSPLHF.

The table lists this clone with a few counts. The CDR3 protein is CASSEREMNTEAFF. CDR3 in DNA: TGCGCCAGCAGCGAGAGGGAAATGAACACTGAAGCTTTCTTT. V usage is TRBV5-1 and J usage is TRBJ1-1; no reliable D call. CDR1 SGHRS and CDR2 YFSETQ come from the germline V gene. This CDR3 has 14 amino acids. With 4 bases removed from V and 0 bases from J, the gap between germline ends came to 10 bases.

The V gene is TRBV9, the J gene TRBJ1-2; TRBD1 matches at 8 bases. J lost 0 bases, V lost 3 bases, and 4 bases had no gene match. Germline V lookup: CDR1 SGDLS, CDR2 YYNGEE. The CDR3 has 15 amino acids. The CDR3 region has the DNA TGTGCCAGCAGCGAGGGGACAGGCTCTAACTATGGCTACACCTTC. As protein: CASSEGTGSNYGYTF.

The chain joins TRBV28 to TRBJ1-5; D is unresolved. The CDR3 extends over 13 amino acids. V lost 5 bases and J lost 4, with 9 bases in between. CDR1 and CDR2 from the germline V gene are MDHEN and SYDVKM. The CDR3 DNA reads as TGTGCCAGCAGTCCCCTCGGGAATCAGCCCCAGCATTTT. Amino acids: CASSPLGNQPQHF. Supplemented by reference TRBV28 and TRBJ1-5, the full variable domain reads DVKVTQSSRYLVKRTGEKVFLECVQDMDHENMFWYRQDPGLGLRLIYFSYDVKMKEKGDIPEGYSVSREKKERFSLILESASTNQTSMYLCASSPLGNQPQHFGDGTRLSIL.

The gene calls are TRBV5-1 and TRBJ2-7, with 8 bases identical to TRBD2. CDR3 length: 17 residues. The junction had 10 bases not matched to a gene; V was cut back by 2 bases and J by 0 bases. Per the germline V gene, CDR1 is SGHRS and CDR2 is YFSETQ. Here the CDR3 DNA reads TGCGCCAGCAGCTTCAGTTCCGGGACTAGAAGCTCCTACGAGCAGTACTTC. Encoded protein: CASSFSSGTRSSYEQYF.

The chain recombines TRBV7-8 with TRBJ2-2; unclear D gene. CDR1 and CDR2 from the germline V gene are SGHVS and FQNEAQ. V was shortened by 0 bases and J by 8 bases, with 13 bases between the two germline ends. CDR3 length equals 15 residues. The CDR3 spells CASSLALVFAGELFF. CDR3 in DNA: TGTGCCAGCAGCTTAGCGCTAGTCTTCGCTGGGGAGCTGTTTTTT.

V usage is TRBV19 and J usage is TRBJ1-2; 7 positions match TRBD1. CDR3 length: 13 amino acids. Unmatched junction bases numbered 5, after V lost 6 bases and J lost 4 bases. Germline-derived CDR1 and CDR2 are LNHDA and SQIVND (reference sequence). The CDR3 spells CASRRDSFYGYTF. The CDR3 DNA follows: TGTGCCAGTAGAAGGGACAGCTTCTATGGCTACACCTTC.

The chain joins TRBV29-1 to TRBJ1-2; 9 nucleotides match TRBD1. The CDR3 loop spans 12 amino acids. V lost 8 bases to trimming and J lost 7 bases; unmatched junction nucleotides: 8. Germline CDR1 SQVTM, CDR2 ANQGSEA. The chain's CDR3 is CSTQGAGGGYTF. CDR3 bases: TGCAGCACACAGGGGGCGGGTGGTGGCTACACCTTC.

This chain joins TRBV30 and TRBJ2-7, with a tentative D call TRBD1 (5 bases). V shed 1 base and J shed 1 base, with 8 bases lying between them. Germline V gene sequence: CDR1 GTSNPN, CDR2 SVGIG (reference sequence). The CDR3 runs 13 residues. The CDR3 bases are TGTGCCTGGAGTGCAGGGTTGTCCTACGAGCAGTACTTC. The encoded protein is CAWSAGLSYEQYF. Variable domain in full (rest from reference TRBV30 and TRBJ2-7): SQTIHQWPATLVQPVGSPLSLECTVEGTSNPNLYWYRQAAGRGLQLLFYSVGIGQISSEVPQNLSASRPQDRQFILSSKKLLLSDSGFYLCAWSAGLSYEQYFGPGTRLTVT.

The J gene is TRBJ2-3, the V gene TRBV28; 7 bases match TRBD2. Germline V gene lookup returns CDR1 MDHEN and CDR2 SYDVKM. The CDR3 is 16 amino acids. The V gene end was trimmed by 7 bases and the J gene end by 6 bases; junction bases not matched to a gene: 16. The CDR3 sequence is CASNFRVGLGEDTQYF. In nucleotides, the CDR3 is TGTGCCAGCAATTTTAGGGTTGGACTAGGGGAGGATACGCAGTATTTT.

J is TRBJ1-2 and V is TRBV19; the match to TRBD1 covers 9 bases. Germline V CDR1 and CDR2: LNHDA, SQIVND (reference sequence). The CDR3 sequence is 13 residues long. After removal of 6 bases from V and 7 bases from J, the junction contained 6 bases not matched to a gene. The DNA for the CDR3 is TGTGCCAGTAGAAATACAGGGGGCTTTGGCTACACCTTC. As protein: CASRNTGGFGYTF.

J is TRBJ1-6 and V is TRBV7-6, with D possibly TRBD1 on 6 matching bases. Germline lookup yields CDR1 SGHVS and CDR2 FNYEAQ. The CDR3 is made up of 15 amino acids. The V gene lost 4 bases and the J gene lost 4 bases, with 11 bases spanning the gap. CDR3 nucleotides: TGTGCCAGCAGCTCCATCCAGGGGTATAATTCACCCCTCCACTTT. It encodes CASSSIQGYNSPLHF. Full variable domain (rest looked up from reference TRBV7-6 and TRBJ1-6): GAGVSQSPRYKVTKRGQDVALRCDPISGHVSLYWYRQALGQGPEFLTYFNYEAQQDKSGLPNDRFSAERPEGSISTLTIQRTEQRDSAMYRCASSSIQGYNSPLHFGNGTRLTVT.

The chain recombines TRBV5-1 with TRBJ2-2; tentative D call: TRBD1 (6 bases). This CDR3 is 14 amino acids long. The V end lost 4 bases, the J end lost 5 bases, and 12 bases lay between the germline ends. The germline V gene encodes CDR1 SGHRS and CDR2 YFSETQ. In nucleotides, the CDR3 is TGCGCCAGCAGCCCGAGGCAGGGGACCGGGGAGCTGTTTTTT. It encodes CASSPRQGTGELFF.

This clone appeared many times. Additional DNA sequences in this sample encode the identical CDR3. The rearrangement uses TRBV19 and TRBJ1-1, with D unresolved. The CDR3 totals 13 residues. Germline CDR1 is LNHDA and CDR2 is SQIVND (reference sequence). V was cut by 2 bases and J by 1 base, with 5 bases left in between. The CDR3 DNA follows: TGTGCCAGTAGTATATCAGGGAACACTGAAGCTTTCTTT. This gives the protein CASSISGNTEAFF. The variable domain in full, completed from reference TRBV19 and TRBJ1-1, reads DGGITQSPKYLFRKEGQNVTLSCEQNLNHDAMYWYRQDPGQGLRLIYYSQIVNDFQKGDIAEGYSVSREKKESFPLTVTSAQKNPTAFYLCASSISGNTEAFFGQGTRLTVV.

The table lists this clone with a few counts. V is TRBV10-3 and J is TRBJ2-2; D perhaps matches TRBD2 (6 bases). Trimming cost V 7 bases and J 2 bases, with 14 bases left between them. The CDR3 has 15 amino acids. In germline, CDR1 is ENHRY, CDR2 SYGVKD. CDR3 in amino acids: CAINPGTPNTGELFF. The CDR3 DNA follows: TGTGCCATCAATCCCGGGACTCCTAACACCGGGGAGCTGTTTTTT.